The 11 T cell receptor beta chains listed next were all sequenced from one sample in a study of chemoradiotherapy in HPV16-positive cancers. The repertoire was sequenced with immunoSEQ multiplex PCR; TCRdb's copy has only in-frame clones and lacks some. The sample lists about 35,000 clones; 80% were seen once. The source was blood, collected from a patient who underwent chemoradiotherapy. The receptors were gathered from a human donor with HPV-associated anogenital cancer.

V is TRBV23-1 and J is TRBJ2-7; D remains ambiguous. TRBV23-1 is given ORF status, its function remaining uncertain. The CDR3 sequence is 16 residues long. The V and J ends lost 3 bases and 0 bases respectively, with 15 bases between them. This CDR3 is CASSQTPVTGSYEQYF. CDR3 in DNA: TGCGCCAGCAGTCAGACTCCGGTGACTGGCTCCTACGAGCAGTACTTC.

This chain links TRBV9 with TRBJ1-6; D uncertain. Trimming took 6 bases from V and 4 from J, leaving 8 bases between them. Per germline, CDR1 SGDLS and CDR2 YYNGEE. There are 13 residues in the CDR3. In DNA, the CDR3 is TGTGCCAGCAACGATGGGTATAATTCACCCCTCCACTTT. As protein: CASNDGYNSPLHF. Looking up the rest from reference TRBV9 and TRBJ1-6 gives the full variable domain: DSGVTQTPKHLITATGQRVTLRCSPRSGDLSVYWYQQSLDQGLQFLIQYYNGEERAKGNILERFSAQQFPDLHSELNLSSLELGDSALYFCASNDGYNSPLHFGNGTRLTVT.

The gene calls are TRBV28 and TRBJ1-3; D gene ambiguous. Trimming shortened V by 5 bases and J by 1 base, and 9 bases separated the two germline ends. CDR3 size: 14 residues. Germline loops: CDR1 MDHEN, CDR2 SYDVKM. The CDR3 bases are TGTGCCAGCAGTCCGGGTACTTCTGGAAACACCATATATTTT. Its protein product is CASSPGTSGNTIYF.

The chain employs TRBV5-1 and TRBJ2-5; TRBD2 matches at 9 bases. This CDR3 has 16 residues. Germline loops: CDR1 SGHRS, CDR2 YFSETQ. V lost 1 base, J lost 5 bases, and 9 bases stayed unmatched. The CDR3 region has the DNA TGCGCCAGCAGCTTGATGACGGCTAGCGGGGCGGAGACCCAGTACTTC. It encodes CASSLMTASGAETQYF.

In this sample, this clone turned up once. This chain uses TRBV27 with TRBJ2-1, with 8 bases matching TRBD2. V gave up 2 bases and J gave up 9 bases; unmatched junction bases: 6. CDR1 is MNHEY, CDR2 SMNVEV, per germline (reference sequence). The length of the CDR3 is 14 residues. The DNA of the CDR3 is TGTGCCAGCAGTTTAACGACTAGCGTCGGTGAGCAGTTCTTC. Translation gives CASSLTTSVGEQFF.

The sample holds a few counts of this clone. J is TRBJ2-7 and V is TRBV5-4; TRBD1 matches at 7 bases. The V gene end was trimmed by 9 bases and the J gene end by 7 bases; junction bases not matched to a gene: 13. From germline, CDR1 is SGHNT and CDR2 YYREEE (reference sequence). This CDR3 has 13 amino acids. DNA for the CDR3: TGTGCCAACCGGGACAGCGGTTCTACTGAGCAGTACTTC. Its translation is CANRDSGSTEQYF.

The genes are TRBV5-1 and TRBJ2-5, with 9 nucleotides matching TRBD1. Per the germline V gene, CDR1 is SGHRS and CDR2 is YFSETQ. Trimming removed 0 bases from V and 3 bases from J; junction bases left unmatched: 3. CDR3 length: 15 amino acids. CDR3 nucleotides: TGCGCCAGCAGCTTGGGGGACAGGGACAAAGAGACCCAGTACTTC. Protein product: CASSLGDRDKETQYF.

V usage is TRBV29-1 and J usage is TRBJ2-5, with 9 bases identical to TRBD1. The CDR3 has 15 amino acids. CDR1 is SQVTM, CDR2 ANQGSEA, per germline. V gave up 7 bases and J gave up 4 bases; unmatched junction bases: 13. The CDR3 bases are TGCAGCGCCTCACCGGGACAGGGTTACGGAGAGACCCAGTACTTC. The encoded protein is CSASPGQGYGETQYF. The entire variable domain, with the rest obtained from reference TRBV29-1 and TRBJ2-5, is as follows: SAVISQKPSRDICQRGTSLTIQCQVDSQVTMMFWYRQQPGQSLTLIATANQGSEATYESGFVIDKFPISRPNLTFSTLTVSNMSPEDSSIYLCSASPGQGYGETQYFGPGTRLLVL.

Written as DNA, the CDR3 is TGTGCCAGCAGCTTATCCCTACAGGACACTGAAGCTTTCTTT. Amino acids: CASSLSLQDTEAFF. The rearrangement links TRBV11-2 to TRBJ1-1, with D possibly matching TRBD1 (5 bases). Germline lookup yields CDR1 SGHAT and CDR2 FQNNGV. Trimming removed 2 bases at V and 3 bases at J, with 10 bases between. The CDR3 contains 14 residues.

The chain links TRBV10-3 to TRBJ2-5; D remains ambiguous. Trimming took off 5 bases at V and 0 bases at J, with 1 base between the two ends. There are 11 residues in the CDR3. Germline V gene data show CDR1 as ENHRY and CDR2 as SYGVKD. CDR3 protein: CAISNQETQYF. In DNA, the CDR3 is TGTGCCATCAGTAACCAAGAGACCCAGTACTTC.

V gene TRBV11-2 combines with J gene TRBJ2-5; TRBD1 matches at 9 bases. CDR3 length: 14 amino acids. After removal of 5 bases from V and 5 bases from J, the junction contained 6 bases not matched to a gene. Germline V gene data show CDR1 as SGHAT and CDR2 as FQNNGV. The CDR3 loop is CASSLGQGQETQYF. In DNA, the CDR3 is TGTGCCAGCAGCCTTGGACAGGGGCAGGAGACCCAGTACTTC. The whole variable domain, filled in from reference TRBV11-2 and TRBJ2-5, reads EAGVAQSPRYKIIEKRQSVAFWCNPISGHATLYWYQQILGQGPKLLIQFQNNGVVDDSQLPKDRFSAERLKGVDSTLKIQPAKLEDSAVYLCASSLGQGQETQYFGPGTRLLVL.